The 26 T cell receptor beta chains listed next were all sequenced from one sample in a study of T-cell reconstitution after alpha-beta-depleted transplantation in children. Preparation of the TCRbeta library used unique molecular identifiers. TCRdb fed the PCR reads into MiXCR, producing one record per CDR3 protein. This sample has almost 500,000 distinct CDR3 sequences, with approximately 10% found just once. The specimen was PBMCs, collected before TCRalphabeta/CD19-depleted stem cell transplant. The receptors were sampled from a child younger than 10 with inherited bone marrow failure, due to receive a stem cell transplant.

This clonotype was picked up a small number of times. This chain joins TRBV4-3 and TRBJ2-1, with D possibly being TRBD1 or TRBD2 (6 bases each). Germline V gene data show CDR1 as LGHNA and CDR2 as YSLEER. This CDR3 comprises 16 residues. V was pared by 0 bases and J by 3 bases, with 12 bases between. CDR3 residues: CASSQDPRGLYNEQFF. The CDR3 DNA follows: TGCGCCAGCAGCCAAGATCCCCGGGGGCTCTACAATGAGCAGTTCTTC.

This clonotype was picked up many times. V usage is TRBV29-1 and J usage is TRBJ1-1; no reliable D call. The V gene's germline CDR1 is SQVTM and CDR2 ANQGSEA. V lost 4 bases and J lost 11, with 5 bases in between. CDR3 size: 8 residues. Here the CDR3 DNA reads TGCAGCGTTGGCGGGGCTTTCTTT. Translating it yields CSVGGAFF.

This clonotype was observed many times. The V gene is TRBV7-2, the J gene TRBJ1-2; tentative D call: TRBD1 (6 bases). Germline values: CDR1 SGHTA, CDR2 FQGNSA. V gave up 6 bases and J gave up 8 bases, with 22 bases separating them. The CDR3 sequence is 15 residues long. CDR3 amino acids: CASRPTSTGPGGYTF. CDR3 nucleotides: TGTGCCAGCAGACCTACGTCAACAGGGCCGGGGGGCTACACCTTC.

This chain links TRBV5-1 with TRBJ2-5; D not resolved. The germline V and J ends were trimmed by 4 bases and 4 bases, with 11 bases remaining between them. The CDR3 totals 13 residues. Per the germline V gene, CDR1 is SGHRS and CDR2 is YFSETQ. Here the CDR3 reads CASSHLSVETQYF. In DNA form, the CDR3 reads TGCGCCAGCAGCCATCTTTCGGTAGAGACCCAGTACTTC.

At least ten counts were recorded for this clonotype. The gene calls are TRBV7-9 and TRBJ2-1; 14 bases map to TRBD2. Germline V gives CDR1 SEHNR, CDR2 FQNEAQ (reference sequence). The length of the CDR3 is 16 residues. J gave up 4 bases and V 5 bases, and 4 bases lay outside the gene matches. CDR3 protein: CASSQGLAGDYNEQFF. The CDR3 nucleotides read TGTGCCAGCAGCCAGGGACTAGCGGGAGATTACAATGAGCAGTTCTTC.

This clonotype was picked up many times. The chain combines TRBV28 with TRBJ2-7; 14 bases line up with TRBD2. Germline V gene lookup returns CDR1 MDHEN and CDR2 SYDVKM. This CDR3 has 16 residues. Unmatched junction bases numbered 9, after V lost 1 base and J lost 10 bases. The CDR3 DNA reads TGTGCCAGCAGTTTATTACCCGGGACTAGCGGGAGCGGCCAGTACTTC. Its translation: CASSLLPGTSGSGQYF.

Notes on this clonotype: A much bigger clone sits one base away, suggesting this may be a read error. The DNA of the CDR3 is TGTGCCAGCACTCTCCACCCCGACGTCTACGACCAGTACTTC. Translating it yields CASTLHPDVYDQYF. This chain connects TRBV12-3 or TRBV12-4 to TRBJ2-7, with D uncertain. The length of the CDR3 is 14 residues.

This clonotype was counted ten times or more. The chain couples TRBV5-1 to TRBJ1-5; D is ambiguous. Germline lookup yields CDR1 SGHRS and CDR2 YFSETQ. The CDR3 is made up of 15 amino acids. The V end lost 2 bases, the J end lost 0 bases, and 9 bases lay between the germline ends. CDR3 bases: TGCGCCAGCAGCTTCTCTGGTGATAGCAATCAGCCCCAGCATTTT. This gives the protein CASSFSGDSNQPQHF.

This clonotype appeared many times. The chain recombines TRBV20-1 with TRBJ2-1; TRBD2 aligns across 13 bases. The trim removed 3 bases at V and 0 bases at J, leaving 5 bases unmatched. Germline CDR1 DFQATT, CDR2 SNEGSKA (reference sequence). The CDR3 has 17 amino acids. CDR3 sequence: CSASGLAGVSSYNEQFF. As DNA, the CDR3 is TGCAGTGCTAGTGGACTAGCGGGAGTGAGCTCCTACAATGAGCAGTTCTTC.

This clonotype appeared a few times. DNA for the CDR3: TGCAGTGCTGGCGGACAGGGGGTGAACACTGAAGCTTTCTTT. It translates to CSAGGQGVNTEAFF. The chain employs TRBV20-1 and TRBJ1-1, with 10 positions matching TRBD1. CDR3 length: 14 residues. Germline V lookup: CDR1 DFQATT, CDR2 SNEGSKA (reference sequence). The V segment lost 5 bases and the J segment 0 bases; nucleotides outside the gene matches: 3.

V and J are TRBV5-6 and TRBJ2-3; D is undetermined. Germline CDR1 reads SGHDT; CDR2 reads YYEEEE. V was pared by 0 bases and J by 1 base, with 15 bases between. The CDR3 is made up of 17 amino acids. The CDR3 is CASSLDGRSVRTDTQYF. CDR3 sequence (DNA): TGTGCCAGCAGCTTGGACGGTAGGAGTGTTCGCACAGATACGCAGTATTTT.

This chain joins TRBV7-2 and TRBJ2-7; 8 bases fit TRBD2. In germline, CDR1 is SGHTA, CDR2 FQGNSA. There are 16 residues in the CDR3. With V trimmed by 0 bases and J by 2 bases, 6 bases remained unmatched. The CDR3 coding sequence is TGTGCCAGCAGCTTAGCCTGGGGACTAGAGACCTACGAGCAGTACTTC. It specifies CASSLAWGLETYEQYF.

This chain uses TRBV20-1 with TRBJ2-5, with D perhaps matching TRBD1 (6 bases). This CDR3 has 14 amino acids. Looked up from germline, CDR1 is DFQATT and CDR2 is SNEGSKA (reference sequence). Trimming took 5 bases from V and 7 from J, leaving 20 bases between them. The CDR3: CSADDRSLWVTQYF. CDR3 nucleotide sequence: TGCAGTGCTGATGACAGGTCCCTCTGGGTGACCCAGTACTTC.

The chain links TRBV11-2 to TRBJ1-1, with a tentative D call TRBD1 (6 bases). Germline CDR1 is SGHAT and CDR2 is FQNNGV. There are 15 residues in the CDR3. Trimming cost V 1 base and J 4 bases, with 13 bases left between them. The CDR3 DNA reads TGTGCCAGCAGCTTAGTCGGGGGCTGGGGCACTGAAGCTTTCTTT. This codes for CASSLVGGWGTEAFF.

This clonotype was observed many times. This chain links TRBV4-2 with TRBJ2-2; possible D gene TRBD2, 5 bases. The germline gives CDR1 LGHNA, CDR2 YNFKEQ. With 1 base removed from V and 2 bases from J, the gap between germline ends came to 11 bases. The CDR3 totals 16 residues. The CDR3 region is CASSQVSSRNTGELFF. The CDR3 bases are TGTGCCAGCAGCCAAGTATCTAGCAGAAACACCGGGGAGCTGTTTTTT.

Ten or more counts support this clonotype. The chain carries TRBV9 and TRBJ2-3; 10 bases are a match to TRBD2. V was clipped by 5 bases and J by 3 bases; unmatched bases: 9. CDR1 SGDLS and CDR2 YYNGEE come from the germline V gene. The CDR3 is 16 amino acids. CDR3 protein: CASSGGLASSTDTQYF. CDR3 sequence (DNA): TGTGCCAGCAGTGGGGGACTAGCGAGTTCGACAGATACGCAGTATTTT.

This clonotype was recorded many times. The rearrangement links TRBV19 to TRBJ2-2; D possibly uses TRBD1 or TRBD2 (5 bases each). Germline-derived CDR1 and CDR2 are LNHDA and SQIVND (reference sequence). The V end lost 7 bases, the J end lost 4 bases, and 10 bases lay between the germline ends. This CDR3 has 13 amino acids. The CDR3 is CASMGELTGELFF. CDR3 in DNA: TGTGCCAGTATGGGGGAGCTCACCGGGGAGCTGTTTTTT. Full variable domain (rest looked up from reference TRBV19 and TRBJ2-2): DGGITQSPKYLFRKEGQNVTLSCEQNLNHDAMYWYRQDPGQGLRLIYYSQIVNDFQKGDIAEGYSVSREKKESFPLTVTSAQKNPTAFYLCASMGELTGELFFGEGSRLTVL.

This clonotype was detected ten times or more. V gene TRBV11-2 combines with J gene TRBJ2-1; 10 bases line up with TRBD2. Per germline, CDR1 SGHAT and CDR2 FQNNGV. This CDR3 spans 17 amino acids. Trimming at V came to 5 bases and at J to 0 bases, leaving 7 bases not matched to a gene. In DNA form, the CDR3 reads TGTGCCAGCAGCCTGAGACGGACTAGCGGCTCCTACAATGAGCAGTTCTTC. It yields the protein CASSLRRTSGSYNEQFF.

This clonotype has a count of ten or more. This rearrangement joins TRBV6-2 or TRBV6-3 to TRBJ1-5, with no clear D. The germline CDR1 and CDR2 sequences are MNHEY and SVGEGT. CDR3 length: 13 amino acids. The germline V and J ends were trimmed by 8 bases and 4 bases, with 12 bases remaining between them. Written as DNA, the CDR3 is TGTGCCAGCTCGCTACCCCTTAATCAGCCCCAGCATTTT. It is translated as CASSLPLNQPQHF.

Ten or more counts support this clonotype. This chain connects TRBV5-1 to TRBJ2-2; no clear D gene. Per the germline V gene, CDR1 is SGHRS and CDR2 is YFSETQ. The CDR3 has 15 amino acids. V was cut by 0 bases and J by 1 base, with 7 bases left in between. The CDR3 region has the DNA TGCGCCAGCAGCTTGGTCCCTGAGAACACCGGGGAGCTGTTTTTT. It encodes CASSLVPENTGELFF.

This clonotype was detected a few times. Written as DNA, the CDR3 is TGTGCCAGCAGTTTAATCGGGGCCCAGCGCTATAATTCACCCCTCCACTTT. Translated: CASSLIGAQRYNSPLHF. The V and J genes are TRBV28 and TRBJ1-6, with D possibly TRBD1 on 5 matching bases. Between the trimmed V and J ends, which lost 2 bases and 3 bases, there was a span of 14 bases. The CDR3 loop spans 17 amino acids. Germline V lookup: CDR1 MDHEN, CDR2 SYDVKM.

This clonotype was detected ten times or more. The chain combines TRBV27 with TRBJ1-2; D is uncertain. V gave up 5 bases and J gave up 6 bases, with 10 bases separating them. Germline V gene data show CDR1 as MNHEY and CDR2 as SMNVEV (reference sequence). CDR3 length: 12 residues. CDR3 bases: TGTGCCAGCAGTCCTCCACCTAATGGCTACACCTTC. This encodes CASSPPPNGYTF.

In this sample, this clonotype turned up many times. The V and J genes are TRBV28 and TRBJ2-5; 8 positions agree with TRBD1. Looked up from germline, CDR1 is MDHEN and CDR2 is SYDVKM. Trimming removed 10 bases from V and 3 bases from J; junction bases left unmatched: 7. The CDR3 length is 13 residues. The CDR3 reads CATELQGEETQYF. As DNA, the CDR3 is TGTGCCACCGAGCTACAGGGGGAAGAGACCCAGTACTTC.

At least ten counts were recorded for this clonotype. The chain links TRBV5-1 to TRBJ2-7, with TRBD2 matching 15 bases. The CDR3 has 15 amino acids. V was pared by 4 bases and J by 9 bases, with 8 bases of the junction left unmatched. Germline V CDR1 and CDR2: SGHRS, YFSETQ. CDR3 nucleotide sequence: TGCGCCAGCAGCACCGGGACTAGCGGGAGGAGAGGGCAGTACTTC. Translated, it gives CASSTGTSGRRGQYF.

The chain employs TRBV11-2 and TRBJ2-1; 7 bases are a match to TRBD2. V shed 4 bases and J 7 bases; nucleotides not matched to a gene: 7. The germline V gene encodes CDR1 SGHAT and CDR2 FQNNGV. The CDR3 sequence is 14 residues long. CDR3 sequence (DNA): TGTGCCAGCAGCTCCGACGGGAGGAGGAATGAGCAGTTCTTC. It specifies CASSSDGRRNEQFF.

The rearrangement links TRBV3-1 to TRBJ1-2; D gene uncertain. The CDR3 is made up of 14 amino acids. The germline V gene has CDR1 LGHDT and CDR2 YNNKEL (reference sequence). V was trimmed by 1 base and J by 2 bases, leaving 8 bases between them. As DNA, the CDR3 is TGTGCCAGCAGCCAAGCCGGAGAGAACTATGGCTACACCTTC. It encodes CASSQAGENYGYTF.